This T cell receptor beta chain was sequenced for a study of OX40 agonist ivuxolimab in advanced cancers. Study as a whole: Three individuals attained partial responses, comprising one hepatocellular carcinoma case and two cutaneous melanoma cases. Study-wide results and limits: Relative to CD4+, CD8+ T cells held more expanded clones on average.

This table comes from immunoSEQ multiplex PCR, and its TCRdb copy is limited to in-frame clones, with some not included. The sample comprises tens of thousands of clones, more than 80% of which are singletons, and 2% to 2.5% rests with the top ten. This clone was picked up one time. Its cognate antigen is unknown. This CDR3 contains 15 residues. Germline CDR1 is SGHNT and CDR2 is YYREEE (reference sequence). The V gene lost 0 bases and the J gene lost 4 bases, with 13 bases spanning the gap. The source material was CD4+ or CD8+ T cells sorted from blood, sampled in a trial of the OX40 agonist ivuxolimab. The TCR sequence derives from an adult with an advanced solid tumor such as melanoma, head and neck, liver or kidney cancer. V and J are TRBV5-4 and TRBJ1-1; TRBD1 is a possible D gene (5 bases). CDR3 bases: TGTGCCAGCAGCTTGGGACAGCCTAAGGGCACTGAAGCTTTCTTT. The encoded protein is CASSLGQPKGTEAFF.